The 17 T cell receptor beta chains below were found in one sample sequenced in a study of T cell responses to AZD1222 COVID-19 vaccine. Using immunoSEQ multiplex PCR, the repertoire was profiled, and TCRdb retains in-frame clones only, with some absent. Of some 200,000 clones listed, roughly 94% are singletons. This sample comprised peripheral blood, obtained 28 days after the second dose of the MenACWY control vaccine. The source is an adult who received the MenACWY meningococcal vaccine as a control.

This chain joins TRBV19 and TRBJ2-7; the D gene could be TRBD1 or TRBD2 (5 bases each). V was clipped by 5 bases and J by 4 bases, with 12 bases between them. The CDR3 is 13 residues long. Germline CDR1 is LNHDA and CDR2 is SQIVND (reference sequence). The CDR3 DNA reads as TGTGCCAGTAGTCTCACCTGGGGGTACGAGCAGTACTTC. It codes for CASSLTWGYEQYF.

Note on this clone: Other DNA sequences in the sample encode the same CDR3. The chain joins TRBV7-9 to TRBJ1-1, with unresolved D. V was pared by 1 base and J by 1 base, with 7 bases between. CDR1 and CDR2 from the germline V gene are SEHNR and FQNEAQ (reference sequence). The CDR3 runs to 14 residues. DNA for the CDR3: TGTGCCAGCAGCTTAGTGCTAGGGAACACTGAAGCTTTCTTT. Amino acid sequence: CASSLVLGNTEAFF.

The CDR3 sequence is CATHRGANTEAFF. The CDR3 bases are TGTGCCACACACAGGGGGGCGAACACTGAAGCTTTCTTT. The gene calls are TRBV5-4 and TRBJ1-1; 8 bases map to TRBD1. This CDR3 has 13 amino acids. CDR1 and CDR2 (germline): SGHNT, YYREEE (reference sequence). Trimming at V came to 9 bases and at J to 1 base, leaving 5 bases not matched to a gene. Combining the CDR3 with reference TRBV5-4 and TRBJ1-1 gives the whole variable domain ETGVTQSPTHLIKTRGQQVTLRCSSQSGHNTVSWYQQALGQGPQFIFQYYREEENGRGNFPPRFSGLQFPNYSSELNVNALELDDSALYLCATHRGANTEAFFGQGTRLTVV.

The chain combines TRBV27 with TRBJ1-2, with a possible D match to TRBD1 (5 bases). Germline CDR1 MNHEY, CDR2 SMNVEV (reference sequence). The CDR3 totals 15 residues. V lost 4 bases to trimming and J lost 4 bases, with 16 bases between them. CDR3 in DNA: TGTGCCAGCAGTTCGTCGGTGGGGGAGTTCTATGGCTACACCTTC. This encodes CASSSSVGEFYGYTF.

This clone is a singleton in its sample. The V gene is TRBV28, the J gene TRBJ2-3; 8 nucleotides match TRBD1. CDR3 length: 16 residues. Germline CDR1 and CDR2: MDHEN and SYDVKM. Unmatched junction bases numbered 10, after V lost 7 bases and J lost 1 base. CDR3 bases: TGTGCCAGCACCCAGAACCCGGACAGGGGCACAGATACGCAGTATTTT. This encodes CASTQNPDRGTDTQYF.

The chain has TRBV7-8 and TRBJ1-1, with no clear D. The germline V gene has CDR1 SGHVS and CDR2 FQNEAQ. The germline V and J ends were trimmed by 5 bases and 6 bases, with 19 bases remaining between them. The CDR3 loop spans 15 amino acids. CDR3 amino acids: CASSPQSTQSAEAFF. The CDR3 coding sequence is TGTGCCAGCAGCCCCCAGTCCACGCAATCCGCTGAAGCTTTCTTT.

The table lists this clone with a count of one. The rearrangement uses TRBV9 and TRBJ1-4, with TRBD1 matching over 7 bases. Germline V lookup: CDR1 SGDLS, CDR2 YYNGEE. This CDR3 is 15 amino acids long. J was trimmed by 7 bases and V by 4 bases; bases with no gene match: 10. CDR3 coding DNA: TGTGCCAGCAGCCTAGAGCCGGGACAGACTGAAAAACTGTTTTTT. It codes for CASSLEPGQTEKLFF.

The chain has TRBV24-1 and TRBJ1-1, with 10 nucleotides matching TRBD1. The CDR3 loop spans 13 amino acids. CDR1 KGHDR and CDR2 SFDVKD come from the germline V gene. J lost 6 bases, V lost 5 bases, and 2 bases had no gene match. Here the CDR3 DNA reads TGTGCCACCAGTGGGACAGGGGGGTCTGAAGCTTTCTTT. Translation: CATSGTGGSEAFF.

The CDR3 sequence: CASSYSMGSREQYF. Here the CDR3 DNA reads TGTGCCAGCAGTTACTCGATGGGTAGTAGGGAGCAGTACTTC. The chain joins TRBV6-2 or TRBV6-3 to TRBJ2-7; D unclear. The germline V gene has CDR1 MNHEY and CDR2 SVGEGT. The CDR3 consists of 14 residues. V was pared by 0 bases and J by 7 bases, with 13 bases between.

CDR3: CAISEGGGGTNQPQHF. CDR3 DNA sequence: TGTGCCATCAGTGAAGGGGGAGGGGGTACCAATCAGCCCCAGCATTTT. The chain combines TRBV10-3 with TRBJ1-5; D is perhaps TRBD1 (6 bases). CDR3 length: 16 amino acids. Germline CDR1 ENHRY, CDR2 SYGVKD. The V end was cut by 3 bases, the J end by 3 bases, with 15 bases between.

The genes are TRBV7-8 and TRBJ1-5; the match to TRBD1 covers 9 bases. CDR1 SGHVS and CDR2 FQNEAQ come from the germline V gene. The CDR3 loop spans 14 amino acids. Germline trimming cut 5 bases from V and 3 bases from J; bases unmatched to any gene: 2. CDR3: CASSRDRDNQPQHF. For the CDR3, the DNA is TGTGCCAGCAGCCGGGACAGGGACAATCAGCCCCAGCATTTT.

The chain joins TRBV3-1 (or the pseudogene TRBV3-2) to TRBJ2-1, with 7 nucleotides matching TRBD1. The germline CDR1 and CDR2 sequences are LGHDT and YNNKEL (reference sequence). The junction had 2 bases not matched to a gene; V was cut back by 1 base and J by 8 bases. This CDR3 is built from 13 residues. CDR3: CASSQGQGYEQFF. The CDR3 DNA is TGTGCCAGCAGCCAAGGACAGGGCTATGAGCAGTTCTTC.

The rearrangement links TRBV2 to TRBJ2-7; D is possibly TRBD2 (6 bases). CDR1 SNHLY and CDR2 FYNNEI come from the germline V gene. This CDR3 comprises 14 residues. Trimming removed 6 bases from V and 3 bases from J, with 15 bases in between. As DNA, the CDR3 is TGTGCCAGCAGAGCCGGGACGGGGGACTACGAGCAGTACTTC. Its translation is CASRAGTGDYEQYF.

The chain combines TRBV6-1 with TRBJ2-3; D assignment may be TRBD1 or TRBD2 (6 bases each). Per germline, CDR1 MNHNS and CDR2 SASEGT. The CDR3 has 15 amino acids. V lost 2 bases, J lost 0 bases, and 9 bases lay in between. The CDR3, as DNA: TGTGCCAGCAGTGAACCGGGGGCTAGCACAGATACGCAGTATTTT. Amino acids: CASSEPGASTDTQYF.

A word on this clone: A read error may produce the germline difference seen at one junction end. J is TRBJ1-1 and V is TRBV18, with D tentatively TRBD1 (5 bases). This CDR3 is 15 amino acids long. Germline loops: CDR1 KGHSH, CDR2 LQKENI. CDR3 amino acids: CASSATALMNAEAFF. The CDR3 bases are TGTGCCAGCTCCGCGACAGCTCTCATGAACGCTGAAGCTTTCTTT.

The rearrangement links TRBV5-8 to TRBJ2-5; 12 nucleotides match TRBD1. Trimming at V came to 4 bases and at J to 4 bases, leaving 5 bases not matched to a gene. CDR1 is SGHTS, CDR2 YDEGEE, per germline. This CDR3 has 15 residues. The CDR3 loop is CASSQGQGAGETQYF. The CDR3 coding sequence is TGTGCCAGCAGCCAGGGACAGGGGGCCGGAGAGACCCAGTACTTC.

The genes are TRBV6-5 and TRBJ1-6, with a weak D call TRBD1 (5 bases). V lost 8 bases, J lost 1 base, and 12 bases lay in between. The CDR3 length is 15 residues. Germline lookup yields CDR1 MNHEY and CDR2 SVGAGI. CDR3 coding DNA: TGTGCCAGCCGAAGGGGAGAATCCTATAATTCACCCCTCCACTTT. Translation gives CASRRGESYNSPLHF.